This T cell receptor (beta chain) comes out of a study of cytomegalovirus exposure and HLA in healthy donors. V was pared by 4 bases and J by 6 bases, with 13 bases between. The CDR3 runs 13 residues. Looked up from germline, CDR1 is SGHDN and CDR2 is FVKESK. PCR involved 60 Vbeta and 13 Jbeta primers. Repertoires were generated with immunoSEQ multiplex PCR, while TCRdb's copy carries only in-frame clones and drops some. The sample has some 200,000 clones, 70% to 80% seen once. This sequence was found in a girl aged 10-17 years in good health and CMV-seropositive. The sample taken for sequencing was PBMCs. The chain joins TRBV14 to TRBJ2-7; TRBD2 might be the D (6 bases). This chain's CDR3 is CASSPRQGGEQYF. In nucleotides, the CDR3 is TGTGCCAGCAGCCCCCGCCAGGGAGGCGAGCAGTACTTC.